This note documents a single T cell receptor beta chain sequence. Its cognate antigen has yet to be identified. One base away there is no much larger clone; base qualities are not given. This specimen belongs to a study of response to subunit inactivated influenza vaccine (dated by TCRdb to the late 2010s). Study-level background: Deep quantitative profiling of the T cell receptor repertoire was used in the study to follow responses to a trivalent subunit inactivated influenza vaccine. Results and caveats for the whole study, not just this receptor: The authors proposed that each seasonal influenza vaccination may bring in only a limited number of new T cells.

The library was obtained by RT-PCR. The reads were generated on an Illumina HiSeq 2500. Starting from the raw public reads, TCRdb applied fastp trimming at Q25, assembled clones with MiXCR and retained in-frame beta chains. Each CDR3 protein gets just one entry, which takes the most common genes and DNA from the rows behind it. The sample table records 530,000 or so distinct CDR3 sequences; 14% of these occur just once. The ten largest clones add up to roughly 10% of the sample. Trimming leaves V shorter by 3 bases and J shorter by 6 bases, with the junction holding 10 bases beyond the gene matches. Reading from cysteine to phenylalanine, the CDR3 counts 15 amino acids. The read is trimmed to its CDR3 DNA, 45 bases read in frame from base 1. Taken from the germline V gene, the CDR1 and CDR2 loops are SGHAT and FQNNGV.

The sample was PBMCs from blood, taken approximately 12 days after vaccination. The chain is made from TRBV11-2 and TRBJ1-1, and 7 bases in between align with TRBD1. This clonotype originated in a man aged 50-59 years who received an inactivated influenza vaccine. Donor details come from another sample of the same person, matched by shared clones. In nucleotides, the sequence is TGTGCCAGCAGCTTGGACGACAGGGAAGGCGCTGAAGCTTTCTTT. Translation gives CASSLDDREGAEAFF.